This T cell receptor (beta chain) was found in a study of blood T cells in healthy people across ages. Primed by a sample-barcoded 5' primer and a J-beta primer mix, a second PCR proceeded for roughly 6 to 12 cycles. TCRdb re-called the 5' RACE reads through MiXCR, storing one row per CDR3 protein. The sample has 630,000 or so distinct CDR3 sequences; roughly 32% are singletons. The V segment lost 8 bases and the J segment 4 bases; nucleotides outside the gene matches: 9. Germline V gene data show CDR1 as SEHNR and CDR2 as FQNEAQ (reference sequence). CDR3 length: 14 residues. This clonotype was seen at least ten times.

The chain uses TRBV7-9 and TRBJ2-7; 9 bases line up with TRBD1. Sequences were obtained from blood. This clonotype was obtained from a woman older than 75 in good health. CDR3 sequence reads: CASAVGTGSYEQYF. CDR3 nucleotides: TGTGCCAGCGCAGTAGGGACAGGGAGTTACGAGCAGTACTTC.